The 20 T cell receptor beta chains presented below share a single source sample, sequenced in a study of cytomegalovirus exposure and HLA in healthy donors. PCR used 60 Vbeta primers and 13 Jbeta primers. Sequenced by immunoSEQ multiplex PCR; TCRdb stores in-frame clones only, minus some. The table has 95,000 to 150,000 clones, around three quarters seen once. The sequenced material came from PBMCs. These receptors originate from a woman aged 30 to 39 in good health and CMV-seropositive.

This sequence joins TRBV10-3 and TRBJ1-1, with 10 bases lining up with TRBD1. Looked up from germline, CDR1 is ENHRY and CDR2 is SYGVKD. Trimming at V came to 4 bases and at J to 5 bases, leaving 13 bases not matched to a gene. This CDR3 is built from 17 residues. The CDR3 here is CAISASGTGVGRTEAFF. The CDR3, as DNA: TGTGCCATCAGTGCCTCCGGGACAGGGGTAGGAAGAACTGAAGCTTTCTTT.

This rearrangement joins TRBV7-9 to TRBJ2-7, with D unclear. V was clipped by 5 bases and J by 10 bases, with 15 bases between them. Germline V lookup: CDR1 SEHNR, CDR2 FQNEAQ (reference sequence). The CDR3 loop spans 12 amino acids. DNA for the CDR3: TGTGCCAGCAGCACAGCCGGCTCATTACAGTACTTC. Translating it yields CASSTAGSLQYF.

The count of this clone is one. This chain connects TRBV28 to TRBJ2-2; possible D gene TRBD1, 5 bases. The CDR3 consists of 15 residues. Trimming removed 5 bases at V and 2 bases at J, with 12 bases between. Germline V gene data show CDR1 as MDHEN and CDR2 as SYDVKM. The CDR3 DNA follows: TGTGCCAGCAGTAATGCAGGGCTTAACACCGGGGAGCTGTTTTTT. The encoded protein is CASSNAGLNTGELFF.

CDR3 in amino acids: CASSATSTGTGELFF. CDR3 coding DNA: TGTGCCAGCAGCGCCACAAGCACAGGCACCGGGGAGCTGTTTTTT. The chain joins TRBV9 to TRBJ2-2; D possibly corresponds to TRBD1 (5 bases). The CDR3 is made up of 15 amino acids. Trimming shortened V by 3 bases and J by 4 bases, and 13 bases separated the two germline ends. Germline CDR1 reads SGDLS; CDR2 reads YYNGEE.

The V gene is TRBV28, the J gene TRBJ1-1; 7 bases fit TRBD1. This CDR3 is 15 amino acids long. The V gene's germline CDR1 is MDHEN and CDR2 SYDVKM. The ends lost 6 bases at V and 3 bases at J; junction bases unmatched: 10. The CDR3 reads CASSSIGQAHTEAFF. The CDR3 bases are TGTGCCAGCAGCTCGATCGGACAGGCCCACACTGAAGCTTTCTTT.

A note on this clone: Different DNA sequences within this sample yield the same CDR3. V is TRBV30 and J is TRBJ1-5, with 8 nucleotides matching TRBD1. In germline, CDR1 is GTSNPN, CDR2 SVGIG (reference sequence). The CDR3 contains 17 residues. Trimming cost V 4 bases and J 1 base; bases outside gene matches: 12. The CDR3 reads CAWTPGGAYRSNQPQHF. CDR3 nucleotides: TGTGCCTGGACACCAGGGGGCGCATACAGGAGCAATCAGCCCCAGCATTTT.

The gene calls are TRBV7-2 and TRBJ2-3, with D possibly TRBD2 on 7 matching bases. Germline assignment: CDR1 SGHTA and CDR2 FQGNSA. The CDR3 consists of 16 residues. Trimming took off 2 bases at V and 3 bases at J, with 15 bases between the two ends. The CDR3, as DNA: TGTGCCAGCAGCTTATGGACGGGGGGCCTGACAGATACGCAGTATTTT. Its protein product is CASSLWTGGLTDTQYF.

The rearrangement links TRBV19 to TRBJ1-6; a weak D match, TRBD1 (5 bases). In germline, CDR1 is LNHDA, CDR2 SQIVND (reference sequence). The CDR3 has 14 amino acids. V dropped 9 bases and J dropped 3 bases, with 12 bases sitting between them. Here the CDR3 reads CASADTGYNSPLHF. DNA for the CDR3: TGTGCCAGCGCCGATACAGGCTATAATTCACCCCTCCACTTT.

CDR3 coding DNA: TGTGCCAGCAGCTTAGTTGCGGCTAGCGGGGGGTTCACAGATACGCAGTATTTT. This translates into CASSLVAASGGFTDTQYF. The chain couples TRBV7-2 to TRBJ2-3; 11 bases line up with TRBD2. From germline, CDR1 is SGHTA and CDR2 FQGNSA. The trim removed 1 base at V and 2 bases at J, leaving 8 bases unmatched. There are 18 residues in the CDR3.

The chain recombines TRBV28 with TRBJ2-1; 9 nucleotides line up with TRBD1. The germline gives CDR1 MDHEN, CDR2 SYDVKM. V lost 2 bases and J lost 9; bases outside the gene matches: 5. This CDR3 spans 14 amino acids. Here the CDR3 reads CASSLGQGFSEQFF. The DNA for the CDR3 is TGTGCCAGCAGTTTAGGACAGGGGTTTAGTGAGCAGTTCTTC.

The V and J genes are TRBV9 and TRBJ1-1, with D hard to call. The ends were cut back, 10 bases at V and 10 bases at J, with 17 bases in the middle. The germline gives CDR1 SGDLS, CDR2 YYNGEE. This CDR3 is 11 amino acids long. CDR3: CASSAGSGAFF. CDR3 nucleotides: TGTGCCTCCTCGGCGGGTTCCGGAGCTTTCTTT. Based on the CDR3 plus reference TRBV9 and TRBJ1-1, the full variable domain is DSGVTQTPKHLITATGQRVTLRCSPRSGDLSVYWYQQSLDQGLQFLIQYYNGEERAKGNILERFSAQQFPDLHSELNLSSLELGDSALYFCASSAGSGAFFGQGTRLTVV.

This chain uses TRBV5-1 with TRBJ2-2; 9 bases line up with TRBD1. CDR3 length: 14 residues. The V segment lost 4 bases and the J segment 7 bases; nucleotides outside the gene matches: 5. Germline V gene lookup returns CDR1 SGHRS and CDR2 YFSETQ. CDR3 sequence (DNA): TGCGCCAGCAGCCGGGACAGGGATGGCGGGGAGCTGTTTTTT. Translated, it gives CASSRDRDGGELFF. Full variable domain (outside the CDR3, taken from reference TRBV5-1 and TRBJ2-2): KAGVTQTPRYLIKTRGQQVTLSCSPISGHRSVSWYQQTPGQGLQFLFEYFSETQRNKGNFPGRFSGRQFSNSRSEMNVSTLELGDSALYLCASSRDRDGGELFFGEGSRLTVL.

Only a few counts were recorded for this clone. One end of the junction varies from germline; a read error may be responsible. This chain uses TRBV7-9 with TRBJ2-5; D ambiguous. The CDR3 is 12 residues long. Germline assignment: CDR1 SEHNR and CDR2 FQNEAQ (reference sequence). The CDR3 DNA is TGTTCCAGCAGCCCCTCGGTCGGGACCCAGTACTTC. Translation gives CSSSPSVGTQYF.

The V call is TRBV6-5, the J call TRBJ2-7; the D gene is possibly TRBD2 (5 bases). Germline V gives CDR1 MNHEY, CDR2 SVGAGI. This CDR3 has 15 amino acids. V lost 6 bases to trimming and J lost 2 bases, with 17 bases between them. CDR3 nucleotide sequence: TGTGCCAGCAGCCTACCGGGGAAAAGAGCCTACGAGCAGTACTTC. It yields the protein CASSLPGKRAYEQYF.

This clone appeared a few times. The rearrangement links TRBV7-9 to TRBJ1-2; TRBD1 might be the D (6 bases). Germline V CDR1 and CDR2: SEHNR, FQNEAQ (reference sequence). This CDR3 contains 15 residues. V gave up 5 bases and J gave up 4 bases, with 17 bases separating them. CDR3 sequence: CASSLEGQRAYGYTF. CDR3 sequence (DNA): TGTGCCAGCAGCCTGGAAGGACAGAGGGCCTATGGCTACACCTTC.

There are many counts of this clone. This chain links TRBV4-3 with TRBJ2-3, with 7 bases matching TRBD1. The CDR3 is 16 residues long. The V segment lost 4 bases and the J segment 2 bases; nucleotides outside the gene matches: 9. Germline values: CDR1 LGHNA, CDR2 YSLEER. CDR3 in DNA: TGCGCCAGCAGCCTGCGGACAGGTTGGAACACAGATACGCAGTATTTT. Its translation: CASSLRTGWNTDTQYF.

This clone was counted between two and nine times. The V and J genes are TRBV9 and TRBJ1-1, with a tentative D call TRBD1 (5 bases). Trimming cost V 0 bases and J 10 bases, with 10 bases left between them. CDR3 length equals 12 residues. Germline CDR1 SGDLS, CDR2 YYNGEE. The DNA for the CDR3 is TGTGCCAGCAGCGTAGAGCCAGGGTCAGCTTTCTTT. It yields the protein CASSVEPGSAFF.

CDR3 nucleotides: TGTGCCAGCAGCTTGAAGAGGTTGAACACTGAAGCTTTCTTT. Translating it yields CASSLKRLNTEAFF. The V gene is TRBV5-6, the J gene TRBJ1-1; D not certain. The CDR3 is 14 amino acids. Germline V gene data show CDR1 as SGHDT and CDR2 as YYEEEE. Trimming cost V 1 base and J 0 bases, with 7 bases left between them. Full variable domain (rest looked up from reference TRBV5-6 and TRBJ1-1): DAGVTQSPTHLIKTRGQQVTLRCSPKSGHDTVSWYQQALGQGPQFIFQYYEEEERQRGNFPDRFSGHQFPNYSSELNVNALLLGDSALYLCASSLKRLNTEAFFGQGTRLTVV.

This chain joins TRBV19 and TRBJ1-2, with 9 bases aligning to TRBD1. V shed 4 bases and J 4 bases; nucleotides not matched to a gene: 7. Germline V gene sequence: CDR1 LNHDA, CDR2 SQIVND (reference sequence). CDR3 length: 15 amino acids. The DNA of the CDR3 is TGTGCCAGTAGTACCTCCGGGACAGGGATCTATGGCTACACCTTC. Translated: CASSTSGTGIYGYTF.

This clone was counted once. This chain links TRBV5-5 with TRBJ1-1; D unresolved. Deletions cut 4 bases from V and 1 base from J, with 14 bases between. This CDR3 contains 15 residues. Per the germline V gene, CDR1 is SGHKS and CDR2 is YYEKEE (reference sequence). Written as DNA, the CDR3 is TGTGCCAGCAGCCTTCGGGTGGTAACGAACACTGAAGCTTTCTTT. Protein sequence: CASSLRVVTNTEAFF.